This T cell receptor beta chain comes out of a study of neurological immune-mediated disorders. Across the study: A relapsing-remitting course was seen in about 90% of the roughly 34 multiple sclerosis patients and a secondary progressive course in 3. Overall study results and limits: A possible signature appeared as one related-CDR3 cluster, in which phylogenetic grouping placed the repertoires of 18 of 34 multiple sclerosis patients.

With 10-nucleotide random UMIs, 5'RACE was used to make the cDNA. Each CDR3 protein gets one entry after TCRdb re-called the 5' RACE reads with MiXCR. Among 15,000 to 20,000 distinct CDR3 sequences listed, roughly 2.5% were seen once. This clonotype was counted ten times or more. Its target is unknown. From 2 million PBMCs stored at -80 C, the unsorted libraries were generated. This CDR3 is built from 10 residues. V shed 8 bases and J shed 13 bases, with 12 bases lying between them. Germline CDR1 WSHSY, CDR2 SAAADI. Sequencing was done on a sample of PBMCs. V and J are TRBV10-2 and TRBJ2-1; either TRBD1 or TRBD2 may supply D (6 bases each). The receptor was isolated from a young woman with multiple sclerosis. The CDR3 is CASGEGGQFF. The CDR3 coding sequence is TGCGCCAGCGGCGAGGGGGGCCAGTTCTTC.